Shown below are 5 T cell receptor beta chains from a single sample sequenced in a study of T cell repertoires in cytomegalovirus infection. TCRdb itself ran the reads through MiXCR, one entry per CDR3 protein. The sample consists of about 150,000 distinct CDR3 sequences, roughly a quarter of them appearing once. The sequencing sample was made of PBMCs. Receptors were obtained from a human donor in good health (CMV status not recorded). Some clones in this sample may be carry-over from other donors' samples.

This chain joins TRBV7-3 and TRBJ2-7; TRBD2 matches at 9 bases. Trimming at V came to 5 bases and at J to 6 bases, leaving 8 bases not matched to a gene. This CDR3 contains 14 residues. Germline assignment: CDR1 SGHTA and CDR2 FQGTGA. CDR3 region: CASSPDGLATEQYF. For the CDR3, the DNA is TGTGCCAGCAGCCCCGATGGACTAGCGACCGAGCAGTACTTC. Using reference TRBV7-3 and TRBJ2-7 for the parts outside the CDR3, the full variable domain is GAGVSQTPSNKVTEKGKYVELRCDPISGHTALYWYRQSLGQGPEFLIYFQGTGAADDSGLPNDRFFAVRPEGSVSTLKIQRTERGDSAVYLCASSPDGLATEQYFGPGTRLTVT.

This clonotype showed up many times. This chain links TRBV7-2 with TRBJ2-7; no definite D call. In germline, CDR1 is SGHTA, CDR2 FQGNSA. Trimming took 2 bases from V and 6 from J, leaving 14 bases between them. This CDR3 has 14 residues. CDR3 bases: TGTGCCAGCAGCTTAAACAGCGCCCGAGGCGAGCAGTACTTC. It is translated as CASSLNSARGEQYF.

This clonotype was found a few times. The chain joins TRBV28 to TRBJ2-1, with D uncertain. The CDR3 sequence is 14 residues long. V was shortened by 6 bases and J by 0 bases, with 9 bases between the two germline ends. Germline values: CDR1 MDHEN, CDR2 SYDVKM. The CDR3 is CASSWASSYNEQFF. CDR3 coding DNA: TGTGCCAGCAGCTGGGCCAGCTCCTACAATGAGCAGTTCTTC.

This clonotype occurred many times. This chain connects TRBV12-3 or TRBV12-4 to TRBJ2-2; possibly TRBD2 for D (5 bases). V dropped 5 bases and J dropped 1 base, with 11 bases sitting between them. The CDR3 loop spans 15 amino acids. The CDR3 here is CASSPPRGNTGELFF. The CDR3 coding sequence is TGTGCCAGCAGTCCCCCCCGGGGGAACACCGGGGAGCTGTTTTTT.

The chain has TRBV2 and TRBJ1-5; no clear D gene. The germline V and J ends were trimmed by 3 bases and 1 base, with 7 bases remaining between them. CDR3 length equals 14 residues. Germline CDR1 SNHLY, CDR2 FYNNEI. The CDR3 sequence: CASSEERSNQPQHF. CDR3 nucleotides: TGTGCCAGCAGTGAGGAGCGGAGCAATCAGCCCCAGCATTTT.